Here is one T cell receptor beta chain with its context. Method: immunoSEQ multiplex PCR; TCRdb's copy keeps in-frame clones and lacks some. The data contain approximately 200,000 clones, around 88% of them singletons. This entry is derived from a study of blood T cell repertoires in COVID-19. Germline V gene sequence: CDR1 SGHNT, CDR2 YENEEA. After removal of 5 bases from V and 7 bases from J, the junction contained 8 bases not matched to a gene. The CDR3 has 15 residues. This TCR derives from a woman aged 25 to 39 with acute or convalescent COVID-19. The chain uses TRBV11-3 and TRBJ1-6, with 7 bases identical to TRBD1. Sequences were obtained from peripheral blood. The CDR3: CASSVGQVGNSPLHF. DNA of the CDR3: TGTGCCAGCAGCGTTGGACAGGTCGGGAATTCACCCCTCCACTTT.